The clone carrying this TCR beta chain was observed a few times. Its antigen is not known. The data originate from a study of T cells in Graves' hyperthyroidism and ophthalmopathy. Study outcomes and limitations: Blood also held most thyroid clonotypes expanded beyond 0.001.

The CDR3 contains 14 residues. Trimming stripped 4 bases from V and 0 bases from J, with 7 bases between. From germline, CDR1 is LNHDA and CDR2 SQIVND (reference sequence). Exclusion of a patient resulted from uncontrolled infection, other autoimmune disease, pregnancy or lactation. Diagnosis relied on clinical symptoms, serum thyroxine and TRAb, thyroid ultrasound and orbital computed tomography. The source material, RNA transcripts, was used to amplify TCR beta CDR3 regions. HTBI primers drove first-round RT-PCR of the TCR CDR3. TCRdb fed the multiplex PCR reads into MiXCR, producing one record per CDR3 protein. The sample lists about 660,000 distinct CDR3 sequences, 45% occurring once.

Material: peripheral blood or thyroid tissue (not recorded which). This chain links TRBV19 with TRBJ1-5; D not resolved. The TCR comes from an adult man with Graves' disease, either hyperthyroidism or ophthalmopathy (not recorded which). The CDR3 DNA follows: TGTGCCAGTAGTACTGGGAATAGCAATCAGCCCCAGCATTTT. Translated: CASSTGNSNQPQHF.